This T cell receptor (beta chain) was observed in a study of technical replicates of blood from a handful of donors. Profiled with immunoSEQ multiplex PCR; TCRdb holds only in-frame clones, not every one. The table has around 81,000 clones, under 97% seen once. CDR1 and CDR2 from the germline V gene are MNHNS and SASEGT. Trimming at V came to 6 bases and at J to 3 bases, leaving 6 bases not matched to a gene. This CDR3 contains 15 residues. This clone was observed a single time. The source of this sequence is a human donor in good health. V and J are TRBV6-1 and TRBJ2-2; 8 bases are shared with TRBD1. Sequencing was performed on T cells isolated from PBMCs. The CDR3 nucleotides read TGTGCCAGCAGGAGAGGACAGGGAGACACCGGGGAGCTGTTTTTT. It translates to CASRRGQGDTGELFF.